The 7 T cell receptor beta chains in this list originate from one sample, sequenced in a study of response to subunit inactivated influenza vaccine. TCRdb passed the RT-PCR reads through MiXCR, listing each CDR3 protein once. The sample has 500,000 to 750,000 distinct CDR3 sequences; 11% to 15% are singletons. Sequenced material: PBMCs from blood, taken about 11 days after vaccination. All receptors derive from a man between 50 and 59 years old who received an inactivated influenza vaccine.

The rearrangement joins TRBV7-2 to TRBJ1-5; D is perhaps TRBD1 (5 bases). Germline values: CDR1 SGHTA, CDR2 FQGNSA. Trimming removed 1 base from V and 6 bases from J, with 13 bases in between. There are 15 residues in the CDR3. As DNA, the CDR3 is TGTGCCAGCAGCTTAGAAAATGGGGGAGGTCAGCCCCAGCATTTT. Its translation: CASSLENGGGQPQHF.

CDR3 coding DNA: TGTGCCAGCAGTGTGGACAGCCTCTCCTACGAGCAGTACTTC. Translation: CASSVDSLSYEQYF. This chain joins TRBV2 and TRBJ2-7; D is perhaps TRBD1 (6 bases). The CDR3 length is 14 residues. Trimming took off 4 bases at V and 0 bases at J, with 10 bases between the two ends. In germline, CDR1 is SNHLY, CDR2 FYNNEI.

This clonotype was picked up a small number of times. This chain joins TRBV7-2 and TRBJ2-7; 8 bases match TRBD2. The germline V gene encodes CDR1 SGHTA and CDR2 FQGNSA. J gave up 1 base and V 5 bases, and 10 bases lay outside the gene matches. This CDR3 is built from 16 residues. The CDR3 DNA is TGTGCCAGCAGCCCCACACTAGCGGCGAGTTCCTACGAGCAGTACTTC. It translates to CASSPTLAASSYEQYF.

The V call is TRBV29-1, the J call TRBJ1-1; tentatively, D is TRBD1 (5 bases). The length of the CDR3 is 15 residues. From germline, CDR1 is SQVTM and CDR2 ANQGSEA. V gave up 3 bases and J gave up 1 base, with 15 bases separating them. This CDR3 reads CSVEAVGHKNTEAFF. The CDR3 DNA is TGCAGCGTTGAGGCCGTCGGACATAAGAACACTGAAGCTTTCTTT. The variable domain in full, completed from reference TRBV29-1 and TRBJ1-1, reads SAVISQKPSRDICQRGTSLTIQCQVDSQVTMMFWYRQQPGQSLTLIATANQGSEATYESGFVIDKFPISRPNLTFSTLTVSNMSPEDSSIYLCSVEAVGHKNTEAFFGQGTRLTVV.

The genes are TRBV14 and TRBJ1-1; 10 positions match TRBD1. CDR1 SGHDN and CDR2 FVKESK come from the germline V gene. The junction had 8 bases not matched to a gene; V was cut back by 4 bases and J by 6 bases. The CDR3 covers 15 residues. CDR3 in DNA: TGTGCCAGCAGCCGCTTAGACAGGGGGCGGGCTGAAGCTTTCTTT. Amino acids: CASSRLDRGRAEAFF.

This clonotype was found a few times. The chain carries TRBV5-1 and TRBJ2-5; 7 bases line up with TRBD1. Germline CDR1 is SGHRS and CDR2 is YFSETQ. The CDR3 has 14 amino acids. The junction had 8 bases not matched to a gene; V was cut back by 4 bases and J by 5 bases. CDR3 nucleotides: TGCGCCAGCAGCGATGGAAGGGGGCGGGAGACCCAGTACTTC. Its protein is CASSDGRGRETQYF.

The V call is TRBV5-1, the J call TRBJ2-1, with TRBD2 matching over 7 bases. Germline V CDR1 and CDR2: SGHRS, YFSETQ. The CDR3 is 15 amino acids. Trimming cost V 7 bases and J 0 bases; bases outside gene matches: 7. CDR3 in DNA: TGCGCCAGCCGCCGCGGGGGTAACTCCTACAATGAGCAGTTCTTC. As protein: CASRRGGNSYNEQFF. The complete variable domain, with remaining parts taken from reference TRBV5-1 and TRBJ2-1, reads KAGVTQTPRYLIKTRGQQVTLSCSPISGHRSVSWYQQTPGQGLQFLFEYFSETQRNKGNFPGRFSGRQFSNSRSEMNVSTLELGDSALYLCASRRGGNSYNEQFFGPGTRLTVL.